This TCR beta chain was obtained from a study of OX40 agonist ivuxolimab in advanced cancers. Clones were read by immunoSEQ multiplex PCR, and TCRdb kept only the in-frame ones, dropping some. Among 30,000 to 40,000 clones listed, approximately 80% were seen once. Germline V gene lookup returns CDR1 MNHNS and CDR2 SASEGT. This CDR3 has 18 residues. J gave up 3 bases and V 2 bases, and 11 bases lay outside the gene matches. The rearrangement uses TRBV6-1 and TRBJ2-5, with 11 bases lining up with TRBD2. The source of this sequence is an adult with an advanced solid tumor such as melanoma, head and neck, liver or kidney cancer. Specimen: CD4+ or CD8+ T cells sorted from blood, collected in a trial of the OX40 agonist ivuxolimab. The DNA for the CDR3 is TGTGCCAGCAGTGAAACCCTGCTAGCGGGGGGCCGTGAAGAGACCCAGTACTTC. It is translated as CASSETLLAGGREETQYF.